These 5 T cell receptor beta chains originate from one sample sequenced in a study of T cells in narcolepsy. Sequencing was performed with immunoSEQ multiplex PCR; in TCRdb, only in-frame clones are kept and a portion is missing. The table has some 32,000 clones, roughly 82% seen once. Sequencing was done on a sample of CD45RA- memory CD4+ T cells from PBMCs. These receptors all stem from a human donor with narcolepsy.

The chain links TRBV28 to TRBJ1-1, with D perhaps TRBD1 (5 bases). V lost 5 bases to trimming and J lost 5 bases, with 21 bases between them. The germline gives CDR1 MDHEN, CDR2 SYDVKM. CDR3 length: 16 amino acids. For the CDR3, the DNA is TGTGCCAGCAGTCGCCAAGGGACCCCCGGACGGACTGAAGCTTTCTTT. The encoded protein is CASSRQGTPGRTEAFF.

The chain couples TRBV6-5 to TRBJ2-5; 9 positions agree with TRBD1. CDR3 length: 15 amino acids. The ends lost 5 bases at V and 2 bases at J; junction bases unmatched: 6. Germline V gene sequence: CDR1 MNHEY, CDR2 SVGAGI. The CDR3 here is CASSTTGTGQETQYF. The CDR3, as DNA: TGTGCCAGCAGTACTACCGGGACAGGGCAAGAGACCCAGTACTTC.

This clone turned up a few times. In DNA, the CDR3 is TGTGCCAGCAGCCAAGACATGGCAGGGAGGACTGAAGCTTTCTTT. The encoded protein is CASSQDMAGRTEAFF. This rearrangement joins TRBV14 to TRBJ1-1; perhaps TRBD1 as D (5 bases). V lost 0 bases and J lost 5, with 13 bases in between. Germline-derived CDR1 and CDR2 are SGHDN and FVKESK. This CDR3 is 15 amino acids long.

The chain employs TRBV4-2 and TRBJ1-1; D is ambiguous. The CDR3 loop spans 14 amino acids. The germline V gene encodes CDR1 LGHNA and CDR2 YNFKEQ. Trimming cost V 0 bases and J 5 bases, with 10 bases left between them. CDR3 sequence: CASSQDPRQTEAFF. Written as DNA, the CDR3 is TGTGCCAGCAGCCAAGATCCCCGTCAGACTGAAGCTTTCTTT.

The chain is built from TRBV30 and TRBJ2-7, with a weak D call TRBD2 (5 bases). V lost 4 bases to trimming and J lost 0 bases, with 19 bases between them. This CDR3 has 16 residues. Per germline, CDR1 GTSNPN and CDR2 SVGIG (reference sequence). CDR3 bases: TGTGCCTGGACACCTTCGGGGATACAAAGCTCCTACGAGCAGTACTTC. It is translated as CAWTPSGIQSSYEQYF.